The clone carrying this T cell receptor beta chain was seen only a few times. Its target is not known. The V end lost 4 bases, the J end lost 2 bases, and 7 bases lay between the germline ends. Germline loops: CDR1 SGHDT, CDR2 YYEEEE. The CDR3 length is 12 residues. The repertoire was sequenced with immunoSEQ multiplex PCR; TCRdb's copy has only in-frame clones and lacks some. This repertoire shows roughly 52,000 clones, roughly two thirds found once; its top ten account for roughly 4.8%. The data were obtained in a study of CD4+ T cells in melanoma. The study's findings and limits: CD8+ T cell, macrophage and B cell function reportedly correlated with neoantigen-specific CD4+ T cells. Neoantigen-specific CD4+ T cells in melanoma reportedly had diverse differentiation states.

The clonotype originates from a human donor with melanoma. The sequencing input was tumor tissue. The chain is built from TRBV5-6 and TRBJ2-7; D gene unclear. The CDR3 loop reads CASSPTAYEQYF. CDR3 in DNA: TGTGCCAGCAGCCCTACAGCCTACGAGCAGTACTTC.